What follows are 2 T cell receptor beta chains derived from one specimen sequenced in a study of cytomegalovirus exposure and HLA in healthy donors. This PCR relied on a set of 60 Vbeta primers and 13 Jbeta primers. The assay was immunoSEQ multiplex PCR, and TCRdb's table has in-frame clones only and misses some. The table lists around 140,000 clones, roughly 80% of them singletons, with 13% in the top ten. Sequenced sample: PBMCs. These TCRs come from a middle-aged man in good health and CMV-seropositive.

V usage is TRBV5-4 and J usage is TRBJ2-3; D possibly corresponds to TRBD2 (5 bases). The ends were cut back, 0 bases at V and 1 base at J, with 9 bases in the middle. The germline V gene encodes CDR1 SGHNT and CDR2 YYREEE (reference sequence). The CDR3 extends over 15 amino acids. The CDR3 DNA is TGTGCCAGCAGCTTGGCGGGGTTCCGCACAGATACGCAGTATTTT. Translation: CASSLAGFRTDTQYF.

This rearrangement joins TRBV11-3 to TRBJ2-5; 11 nucleotides line up with TRBD1. Germline V gene sequence: CDR1 SGHNT, CDR2 YENEEA. The J segment lost 4 bases and the V segment lost 4 bases, leaving 2 bases of the junction unmatched. The CDR3 length is 14 residues. DNA for the CDR3: TGTGCCAGCAGCTCGGGACAGGGGGGAGAGACCCAGTACTTC. It codes for CASSSGQGGETQYF. The full variable domain, completed using reference TRBV11-3 and TRBJ2-5, is EAGVVQSPRYKIIEKKQPVAFWCNPISGHNTLYWYLQNLGQGPELLIRYENEEAVDDSQLPKDRFSAERLKGVDSTLKIQPAELGDSAVYLCASSSGQGGETQYFGPGTRLLVL.